These T cell receptor beta chains were read from a single sample in a study of T-cell reconstitution after alpha-beta-depleted transplantation in children. TCRdb reprocessed the PCR reads with MiXCR, giving one entry per CDR3 protein. The table lists about 590,000 distinct CDR3 sequences, approximately 12% of them singletons. The sequences come from PBMCs, mostly from graft donor cells, collected 360 days after TCRalphabeta/CD19-depleted stem cell transplant. These receptors all come from a male patient between 10 and 17 years old who had a stem cell transplant for acute myeloid leukemia, so the T cells may come from the graft donor. Both conserved end residues are part of each CDR3. The D gene is left open where the match is weak. Expanded clones are given a class, and other clones once, few, many or no size at all.

v_call: TRBV5-1; clone_size: .; d_call: TRBD1; j_call: TRBJ2-7; cdr3_length: 18; cdr3_nt: TGCGCCAGCAGCTTGGCTTTTCTTGGGTACAGGGGGCTGGACGAGCAGTACTTC; cdr3_aa: CASSLAFLGYRGLDEQYF
v_call: TRBV19; clone_size: .; d_call: TRBD2; j_call: TRBJ2-1; cdr3_length: 12; cdr3_nt: TGTGCCAGTAGGCAAACTAGCGGTGAGCAGTTCTTC; cdr3_aa: CASRQTSGEQFF
v_call: TRBV20-1; clone_size: .; d_call: TRBD2; j_call: TRBJ2-7; cdr3_length: 16; cdr3_nt: TGCAGTGCTACCCATAGCGGGAGGGCCGACTCCTACGAGCAGTACTTC; cdr3_aa: CSATHSGRADSYEQYF
v_call: TRBV29-1; clone_size: few; d_call: .; j_call: TRBJ1-4; cdr3_length: 14; cdr3_nt: TGCAGCATTCAAACCCTGGACAGCCTAGGAAAGCTGTTTTTT; cdr3_aa: CSIQTLDSLGKLFF
v_call: TRBV12-3/TRBV12-4; clone_size: few; d_call: .; j_call: TRBJ1-1; cdr3_length: 13; cdr3_nt: TGTGCCAGCAGTTTAACCGAAGTAACTGAAGCTTTCTTT; cdr3_aa: CASSLTEVTEAFF
v_call: TRBV6-5; clone_size: .; d_call: .; j_call: TRBJ1-1; cdr3_length: 13; cdr3_nt: TGTGCCAGCAGTTACCGGGGACCTGCTGAAGCTTTCTTT; cdr3_aa: CASSYRGPAEAFF
v_call: TRBV20-1; clone_size: .; d_call: TRBD2; j_call: TRBJ2-7; cdr3_length: 15; cdr3_nt: TGCAGTGCTAGAGGCATAGCGGGTGTCAGCTACGAGCAGTACTTC; cdr3_aa: CSARGIAGVSYEQYF
v_call: TRBV29-1; clone_size: few; d_call: .; j_call: TRBJ2-7; cdr3_length: 13; cdr3_nt: TGCAGCGCCTCGCCGGGGGAGGACTACGAGCAGTACTTC; cdr3_aa: CSASPGEDYEQYF
v_call: TRBV7-2; clone_size: .; d_call: .; j_call: TRBJ1-5; cdr3_length: 15; cdr3_nt: TGTGCCAGCAGCTTAGTGAACCAGGCTAATCAGCCCCAGCATTTT; cdr3_aa: CASSLVNQANQPQHF
v_call: TRBV20-1; clone_size: .; d_call: TRBD1; j_call: TRBJ2-7; cdr3_length: 14; cdr3_nt: TGCAGTGCTAGAGGGTTCGGGACAGACTACGAGCAGTACTTC; cdr3_aa: CSARGFGTDYEQYF
v_call: TRBV9; clone_size: many; d_call: .; j_call: TRBJ2-7; cdr3_length: 16; cdr3_nt: TGTGCCAGCAGCGTAGGAGACACCGAACCACCATACGAGCAGTACTTC; cdr3_aa: CASSVGDTEPPYEQYF
v_call: TRBV12-3/TRBV12-4; clone_size: .; d_call: TRBD1; j_call: TRBJ2-7; cdr3_length: 15; cdr3_nt: TGTGCCAGCAGAACCGGGACAGGGGCCTCCTACGAGCAGTACTTC; cdr3_aa: CASRTGTGASYEQYF
v_call: TRBV28; clone_size: many; d_call: .; j_call: TRBJ2-5; cdr3_length: 14; cdr3_nt: TGTGCCAGCAGTTTTAGGCGGGGGCAGGAGACCCAGTACTTC; cdr3_aa: CASSFRRGQETQYF
v_call: TRBV10-2; clone_size: .; d_call: .; j_call: TRBJ2-1; cdr3_length: 14; cdr3_nt: TGCGCCAGCAGTGAGGGAGTCCCCTACAATGAGCAGTTCTTC; cdr3_aa: CASSEGVPYNEQFF
v_call: TRBV6-2/TRBV6-3; clone_size: .; d_call: .; j_call: TRBJ2-3; cdr3_length: 14; cdr3_nt: TGTGCCACCGCTAGCGCTAGTAGCACAGATACGCAGTATTTT; cdr3_aa: CATASASSTDTQYF
v_call: TRBV24-1; clone_size: many; d_call: .; j_call: TRBJ2-1; cdr3_length: 15; cdr3_nt: TGTGCCACCAGTGAAACCGGGACACAATACAATGAGCAGTTCTTC; cdr3_aa: CATSETGTQYNEQFF
v_call: TRBV19; clone_size: .; d_call: .; j_call: TRBJ2-1; cdr3_length: 12; cdr3_nt: TGTGCCAGTAGTCCGAGGACGGCTGAGCAGTTCTTC; cdr3_aa: CASSPRTAEQFF